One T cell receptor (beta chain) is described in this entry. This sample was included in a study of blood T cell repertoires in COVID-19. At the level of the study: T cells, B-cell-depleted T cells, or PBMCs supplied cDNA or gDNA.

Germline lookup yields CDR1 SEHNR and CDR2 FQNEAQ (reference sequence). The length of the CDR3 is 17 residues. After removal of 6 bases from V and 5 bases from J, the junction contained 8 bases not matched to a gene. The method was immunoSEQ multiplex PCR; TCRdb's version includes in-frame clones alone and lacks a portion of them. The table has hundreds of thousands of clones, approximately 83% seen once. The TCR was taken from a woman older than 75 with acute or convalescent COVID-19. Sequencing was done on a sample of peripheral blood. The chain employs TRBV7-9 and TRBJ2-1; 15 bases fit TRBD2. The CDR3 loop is CASSHTGLAGGHNEQFF. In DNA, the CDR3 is TGTGCCAGCAGTCATACCGGACTAGCGGGGGGGCACAATGAGCAGTTCTTC.